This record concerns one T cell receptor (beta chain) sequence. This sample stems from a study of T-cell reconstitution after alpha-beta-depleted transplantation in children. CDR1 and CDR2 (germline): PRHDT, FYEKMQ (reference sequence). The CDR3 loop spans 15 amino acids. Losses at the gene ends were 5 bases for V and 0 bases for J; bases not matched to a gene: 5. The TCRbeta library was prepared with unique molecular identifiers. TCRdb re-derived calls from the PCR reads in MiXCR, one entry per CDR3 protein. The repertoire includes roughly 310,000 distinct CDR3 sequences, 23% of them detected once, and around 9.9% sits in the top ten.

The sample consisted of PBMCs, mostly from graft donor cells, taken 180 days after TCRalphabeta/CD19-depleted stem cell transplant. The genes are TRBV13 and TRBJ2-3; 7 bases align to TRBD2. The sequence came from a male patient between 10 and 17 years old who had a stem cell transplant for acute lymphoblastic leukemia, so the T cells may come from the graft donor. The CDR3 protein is CASSPGTTSTDTQYF. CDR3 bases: TGTGCCAGCAGCCCCGGGACTACTAGCACAGATACGCAGTATTTT.